This T cell receptor (beta chain) was identified in a study of blood T cell repertoires in COVID-19. Overall study context: Both acute and convalescent COVID-19 samples were obtained from the United States, Italy and Spain. The cDNA or gDNA used as material had been derived from T cells, B-cell-depleted T cells, or PBMCs.

Original handling: How many nucleated cells were present was estimated from reference gene primer amplification. The data were produced by immunoSEQ multiplex PCR, yet TCRdb's version contains in-frame clones alone and is incomplete. D and trimming were read from the DNA, whereas the V and J calls and clone size are those reported in that table. The data contain approximately 260,000 clones, about 87% of them singletons. The table lists this clone with a few counts. V lost 4 bases and J lost 4; bases outside the gene matches: 10. This CDR3 spans 15 amino acids. The germline gives CDR1 SGHDT, CDR2 YYEEEE.

Sequencing was performed on peripheral blood. The V and J genes are TRBV5-6 and TRBJ1-2; TRBD1 matches 7 bases. The receptor's source is a human donor in a cohort sampled during active COVID-19. The DNA for the CDR3 is TGTGCCAGCAGCCCGGGGACAGCCCCAGGCTATGGCTACACCTTC. Protein: CASSPGTAPGYGYTF.